This is a list of T cell receptor beta chains from one sample in a study of T cells after yellow fever vaccination. TCRdb processed the 5' RACE reads anew with MiXCR; each CDR3 protein has one entry. The data hold 400,000 or so distinct CDR3 sequences, with roughly 12% observed a single time. This material consisted of PBMCs, taken on the day of the first yellow fever vaccination. The receptor set was obtained from a man between 18 and 35 years old who received the YFV17D yellow fever vaccine. The CDR3 runs from the conserved cysteine through the conserved F or W. D genes are given only for firm matches. Clone sizes are given selectively: once, few, many, or a class where the clone is expanded.

d_gene | abundance | j_gene | v_gene | CDR3aa | CDR3nt
- | many | TRBJ2-1 | TRBV19 | CASSIQGLPNEQFF | TGTGCCAGTAGTATCCAGGGGCTACCCAATGAGCAGTTCTTC
- | - | TRBJ2-5 | TRBV7-8 | CASSFRAGINQETQYF | TGTGCCAGCAGCTTTCGGGCAGGGATTAACCAAGAGACCCAGTACTTC
- | few | TRBJ2-5 | TRBV5-1 | CASRPPGAQETQYF | TGCGCCAGCAGGCCCCCAGGGGCCCAAGAGACCCAGTACTTC
- | few | TRBJ2-2 | TRBV7-6 | CASSRTPLGGGGRSNTGELFF | TGTGCCAGCAGTCGAACCCCGTTGGGAGGTGGGGGGCGATCGAACACCGGGGAGCTGTTTTTT
TRBD2 | - | TRBJ2-3 | TRBV6-5 | CASSYLLGGLDTQYF | TGTGCCAGCAGTTACCTGCTCGGGGGGTTAGATACGCAGTATTTT
- | few | TRBJ2-7 | TRBV2 | CASGRDYEQYF | TGTGCCAGCGGAAGGGACTACGAGCAGTACTTC
TRBD1 | few | TRBJ1-1 | TRBV6-2/TRBV6-3 | CASSSLGQGNFNTEAFF | TGTGCCAGCAGTTCACTGGGACAGGGGAATTTCAACACTGAAGCTTTCTTT
- | many | TRBJ2-2 | TRBV5-1 | CASSLGQYTGELFF | TGCGCCAGCAGCTTAGGACAGTACACCGGGGAGCTGTTTTTT
- | - | TRBJ2-3 | TRBV12-3/TRBV12-4 | CSAQVRDTQYF | TGTAGCGCTCAGGTCAGGGATACGCAGTATTTT
- | many | TRBJ2-1 | TRBV18 | CASSPGFGESSYNEQFF | TGTGCCAGCTCACCAGGTTTTGGAGAGAGCTCCTACAATGAGCAGTTCTTC
TRBD2 | many | TRBJ2-3 | TRBV4-1 | CASSPRTGAGDTQYF | TGCGCCAGCAGCCCACGAACTGGAGCGGGGGATACGCAGTATTTT
TRBD1 | few | TRBJ1-1 | TRBV5-1 | CASSFRTGEWEAFF | TGCGCCAGCAGCTTCCGGACAGGGGAGTGGGAAGCTTTCTTT